This T cell receptor (beta chain) was retrieved from a study of PD-1 blockade in classical Hodgkin lymphoma. Turning to this clone: Its target is not known.

Following autologous stem cell transplantation, relapse occurred in every patient, and exposure to brentuximab vedotin varied. Reported best responses ranged across complete response, partial response or progressive disease. Sequencing was performed with immunoSEQ multiplex PCR; in TCRdb, only in-frame clones are kept and a portion is missing. Counted here are tens of thousands of clones, 75% to 90% occurring once; the ten biggest clones make up approximately 16%. CDR3 length equals 16 residues. Germline CDR1 SGHDT, CDR2 YYEEEE. The V gene end was trimmed by 2 bases and the J gene end by 2 bases; junction bases not matched to a gene: 6. Overall study results and limits: Prior therapy or disease activity may underlie the repertoire differences, whose causes remain undefined. Patients who responded completely had about the same baseline diversity as newly diagnosed patients. The CD4+ diversity rise by C4D1 was clearest in complete responders.

The specimen was peripheral blood mononuclear cells (PBMCs), collected at baseline. This receptor was taken from a human donor with classical Hodgkin lymphoma. The V call is TRBV5-6, the J call TRBJ1-5; 8 positions match TRBD1. The CDR3 DNA reads as TGTGCCAGCAGCTTCGGACAGGGTAGCGGCAATCAGCCCCAGCATTTT. Translation: CASSFGQGSGNQPQHF. Variable domain in full (rest from reference TRBV5-6 and TRBJ1-5): DAGVTQSPTHLIKTRGQQVTLRCSPKSGHDTVSWYQQALGQGPQFIFQYYEEEERQRGNFPDRFSGHQFPNYSSELNVNALLLGDSALYLCASSFGQGSGNQPQHFGDGTRLSIL.